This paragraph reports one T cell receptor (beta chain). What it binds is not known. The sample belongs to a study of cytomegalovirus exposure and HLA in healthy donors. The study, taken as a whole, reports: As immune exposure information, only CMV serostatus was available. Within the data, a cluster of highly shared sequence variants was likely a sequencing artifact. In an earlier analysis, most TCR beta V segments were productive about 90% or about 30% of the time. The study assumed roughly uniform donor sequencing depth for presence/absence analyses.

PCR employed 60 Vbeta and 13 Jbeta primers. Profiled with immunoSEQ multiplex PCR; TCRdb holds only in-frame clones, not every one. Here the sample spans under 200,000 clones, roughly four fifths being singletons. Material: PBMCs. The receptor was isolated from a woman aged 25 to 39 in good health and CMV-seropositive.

CDR3 nucleotides: TGTGCCAGCAGCCAAACGGGACAGTTTAGCTCCTACGAGCAGTACTTC. Translating it yields CASSQTGQFSSYEQYF. This chain connects TRBV5-4 to TRBJ2-7, with 7 bases identical to TRBD1. Germline CDR1 is SGHNT and CDR2 is YYREEE (reference sequence). After removal of 4 bases from V and 0 bases from J, the junction contained 10 bases not matched to a gene. The CDR3 consists of 16 residues.